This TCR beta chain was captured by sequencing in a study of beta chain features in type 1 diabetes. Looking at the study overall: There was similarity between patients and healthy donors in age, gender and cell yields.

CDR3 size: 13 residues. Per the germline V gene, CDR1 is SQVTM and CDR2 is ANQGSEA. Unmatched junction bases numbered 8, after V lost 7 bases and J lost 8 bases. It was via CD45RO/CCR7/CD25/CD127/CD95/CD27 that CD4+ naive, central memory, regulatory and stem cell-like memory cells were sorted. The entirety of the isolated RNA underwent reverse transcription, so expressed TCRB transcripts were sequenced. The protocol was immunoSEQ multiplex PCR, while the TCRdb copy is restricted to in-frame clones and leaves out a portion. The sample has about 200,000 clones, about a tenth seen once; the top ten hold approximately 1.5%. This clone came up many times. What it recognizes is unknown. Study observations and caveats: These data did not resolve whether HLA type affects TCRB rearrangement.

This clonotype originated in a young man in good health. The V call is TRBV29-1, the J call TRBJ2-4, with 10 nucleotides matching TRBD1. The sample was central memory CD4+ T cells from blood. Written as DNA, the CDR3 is TGCAGCGCCGGGACAGGGGTACCGGACATTCAGTACTTC. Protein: CSAGTGVPDIQYF.